Presented here are 2 T cell receptor beta chains from one specimen sequenced in a study of blood T cell repertoires in COVID-19. Measured with immunoSEQ multiplex PCR; TCRdb has only the in-frame clones, and not every one. The sample yields about 170,000 clones, 65% to 80% seen once. The sequencing sample was made of peripheral blood. These TCRs come from a man aged 55 to 70 with acute or convalescent COVID-19.

The sample holds a few counts of this clone. Within the sample, other DNA sequences also encode this same CDR3. The V call is TRBV7-9, the J call TRBJ1-6; D ambiguous. Germline assignment: CDR1 SEHNR and CDR2 FQNEAQ (reference sequence). The CDR3 loop spans 14 amino acids. V was clipped by 5 bases and J by 3 bases, with 8 bases between them. CDR3 region: CASSLSSYNSPLHF. The CDR3 DNA follows: TGTGCCAGCAGCCTTTCCAGCTATAATTCACCCCTCCACTTT.

The chain joins TRBV18 to TRBJ1-1; TRBD1 might be the D (5 bases). This CDR3 contains 11 residues. The germline CDR1 and CDR2 sequences are KGHSH and LQKENI. Trimming cost V 5 bases and J 7 bases, with 8 bases left between them. This CDR3 reads CASSMTVEAFF. DNA of the CDR3: TGTGCCAGCTCAATGACAGTTGAAGCTTTCTTT.